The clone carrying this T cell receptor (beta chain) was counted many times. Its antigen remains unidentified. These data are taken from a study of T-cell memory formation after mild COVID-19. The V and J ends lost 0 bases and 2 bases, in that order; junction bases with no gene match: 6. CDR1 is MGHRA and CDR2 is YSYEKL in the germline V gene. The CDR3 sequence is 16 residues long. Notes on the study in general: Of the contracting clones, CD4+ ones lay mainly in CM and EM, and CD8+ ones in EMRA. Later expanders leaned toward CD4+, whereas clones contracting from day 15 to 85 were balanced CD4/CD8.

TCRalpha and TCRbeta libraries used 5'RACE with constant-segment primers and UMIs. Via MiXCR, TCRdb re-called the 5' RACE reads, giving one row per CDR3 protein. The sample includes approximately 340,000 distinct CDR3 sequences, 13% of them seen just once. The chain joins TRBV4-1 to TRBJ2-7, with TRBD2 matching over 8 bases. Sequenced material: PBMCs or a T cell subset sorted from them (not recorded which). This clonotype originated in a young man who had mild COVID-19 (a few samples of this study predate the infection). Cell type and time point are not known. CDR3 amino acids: CASSQESAGATYEQYF. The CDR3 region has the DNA TGCGCCAGCAGCCAAGAATCAGCGGGGGCCACCTACGAGCAGTACTTC.